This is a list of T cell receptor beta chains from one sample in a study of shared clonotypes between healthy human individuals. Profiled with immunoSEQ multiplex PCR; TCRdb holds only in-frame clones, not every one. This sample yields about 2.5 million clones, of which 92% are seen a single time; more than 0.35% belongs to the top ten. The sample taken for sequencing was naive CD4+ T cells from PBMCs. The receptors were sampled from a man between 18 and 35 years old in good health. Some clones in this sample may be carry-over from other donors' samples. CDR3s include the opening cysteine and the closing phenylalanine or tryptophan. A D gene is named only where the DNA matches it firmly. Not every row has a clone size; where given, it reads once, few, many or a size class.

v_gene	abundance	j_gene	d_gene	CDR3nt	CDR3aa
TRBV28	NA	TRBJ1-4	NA	TGTGCCAGCAGTTTGGCGAATGAAAAACTGTTTTTT	CASSLANEKLFF
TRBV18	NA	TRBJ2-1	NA	TGTGCCAGCTCACCGTGGGGCGATGAGCAGTTCTTC	CASSPWGDEQFF
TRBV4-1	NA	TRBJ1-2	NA	TGCGCCAGCAGCCAAGTCTGGGGTAACGATGGCTACACCTTC	CASSQVWGNDGYTF
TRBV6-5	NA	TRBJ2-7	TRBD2	TGTGCCAGCAGCGGGACTAGCGGCTCCTACGAGCAGTACTTC	CASSGTSGSYEQYF
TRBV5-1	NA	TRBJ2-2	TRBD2	TGCGCCAGCAGCTCCGGGACTAGATATTCCGGGGAGCTGTTTTTT	CASSSGTRYSGELFF
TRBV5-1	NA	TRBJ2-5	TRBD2	TGCGCCAGCAGCTTGGGGCTAGCGGGAGTAGAAGAGACCCAGTACTTC	CASSLGLAGVEETQYF
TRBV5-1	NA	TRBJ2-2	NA	TGCGCCAGCAGCTTGGGCGGCAGACTGAACACCGGGGAGCTGTTTTTT	CASSLGGRLNTGELFF
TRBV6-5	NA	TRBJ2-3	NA	TGTGCCAGCAGTCGCAGCAACCCTACAGATACGCAGTATTTT	CASSRSNPTDTQYF
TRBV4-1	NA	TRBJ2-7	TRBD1	TGCGCCAGCAGCCAGGTTCCGGGACAGGGTGCAAAGCAGTACTTC	CASSQVPGQGAKQYF
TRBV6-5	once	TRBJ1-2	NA	TGTGCCAGCAGTTACTCGTTCAGGGTGGAATATGGCTACACCTTC	CASSYSFRVEYGYTF
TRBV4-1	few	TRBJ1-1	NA	TGCGCCAGCAGCCCCTCGAGTCGGGTGAACACTGAAGCTTTCTTT	CASSPSSRVNTEAFF
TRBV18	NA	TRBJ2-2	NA	TGTGCCAGCTCACAATCAAGGGATCCCGTTACCGGGGAGCTGTTTTTT	CASSQSRDPVTGELFF
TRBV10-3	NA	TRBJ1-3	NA	TGTGCCATCAGTGAGGGAAACACCATATATTTT	CAISEGNTIYF
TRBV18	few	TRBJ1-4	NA	TGTGCCAGCTCACCACCAACGGGAAAGGGAAAACTGTTTTTT	CASSPPTGKGKLFF
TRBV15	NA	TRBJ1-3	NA	TGTGCCACCAGCGCGGGGCCTGGAAACACCATATATTTT	CATSAGPGNTIYF
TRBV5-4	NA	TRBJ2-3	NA	TGTGCCAGCAGCTCCATCAGCGGTGCCGGGACAGATACGCAGTATTTT	CASSSISGAGTDTQYF
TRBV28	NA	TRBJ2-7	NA	TGTGCCAGCACTTACGCGGGGGCGGGGGCTCCCTACGAGCAGTACTTC	CASTYAGAGAPYEQYF
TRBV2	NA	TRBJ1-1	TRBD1	TGTGCCAGCAGGATGCCAAGGGACAGGGCCCTTATGAACACTGAAGCTTTCTTT	CASRMPRDRALMNTEAFF
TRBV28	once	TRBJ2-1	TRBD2	TGTGCCAGCAGTTTACCGCCGGGACTAGGTTACAATGAGCAGTTCTTC	CASSLPPGLGYNEQFF
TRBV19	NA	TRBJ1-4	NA	TGTGCCAGTAGCGCCTGGAGTCGGGGATCTGTAAATGAAAAACTGTTTTTT	CASSAWSRGSVNEKLFF
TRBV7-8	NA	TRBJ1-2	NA	TGTGCCAGCAGCTTAGTTGGCGGGAACTATGGCTACACCTTC	CASSLVGGNYGYTF
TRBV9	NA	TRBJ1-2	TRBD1	TGTGCCAGCAGCGTCTTGACAGGGGGGTCGGACTACACCTTC	CASSVLTGGSDYTF
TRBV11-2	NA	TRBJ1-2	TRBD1	TGTGCCAGCAGCTATACCGGGACAGGGGCTAACTATGGCTACACCTTC	CASSYTGTGANYGYTF
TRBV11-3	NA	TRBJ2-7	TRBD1	TGTGCCAGCAGCCCCGGACAGGGATCTCAGTACTTC	CASSPGQGSQYF
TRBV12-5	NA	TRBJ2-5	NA	TGTGCTAGTGGTTTCGGAGAAAGGGAGACCCAGTACTTC	CASGFGERETQYF
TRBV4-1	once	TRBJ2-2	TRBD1	TGCGCCAGCAGCCACCCACAGGGGATGAACACCGGGGAGCTGTTTTTT	CASSHPQGMNTGELFF